This TCR beta chain was found in a study of blood T cells in healthy people across ages. Background on the study: The template switching approach captured approximately one barcoded beta molecule for every two T cells.

For the second PCR, which ran for roughly 7 to 11 cycles, a sample-barcoded 5' primer and a J-beta primer mix were used. TCRdb independently ran MiXCR on the 5' RACE reads; one entry per CDR3 protein. The sample holds around 780,000 distinct CDR3 sequences, 56% seen once. This clonotype occurred a few times. No antigen is known for it. Whole-study findings and limits: TCR beta diversity per million T cells fell roughly linearly with age. It was the long-lived donors that had more naive CD4+ cells and higher diversity than aged donors.

CDR3 length equals 15 residues. Germline V gene lookup returns CDR1 MNHEY and CDR2 SMNVEV (reference sequence). V was pared by 4 bases and J by 4 bases, with 15 bases between. Sequencing was done on a sample of blood. The chain uses TRBV27 and TRBJ2-3; no clear D gene. This clonotype was sampled from a man aged 35 to 55 in good health. The DNA of the CDR3 is TGTGCCAGCAGTTCACAATGGGCCGTCCCAGATACGCAGTATTTT. Translating it yields CASSSQWAVPDTQYF.